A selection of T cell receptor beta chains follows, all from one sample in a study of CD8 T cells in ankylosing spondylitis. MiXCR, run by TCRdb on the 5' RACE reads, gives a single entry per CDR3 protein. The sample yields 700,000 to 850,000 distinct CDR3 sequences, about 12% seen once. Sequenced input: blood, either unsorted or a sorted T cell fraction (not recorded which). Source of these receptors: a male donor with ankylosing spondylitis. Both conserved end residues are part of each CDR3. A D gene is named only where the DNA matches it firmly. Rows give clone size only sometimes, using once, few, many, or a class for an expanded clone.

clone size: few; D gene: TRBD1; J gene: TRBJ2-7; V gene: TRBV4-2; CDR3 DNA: TGTGCCAGCAGCCACGACTACAGGGGGAACGAGCAGTACTTC; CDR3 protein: CASSHDYRGNEQYF
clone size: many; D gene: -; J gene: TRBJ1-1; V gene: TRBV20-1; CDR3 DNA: TGCAGTGCTAGAGTCCTGAGGGCTGAAGCTTTCTTT; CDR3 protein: CSARVLRAEAFF
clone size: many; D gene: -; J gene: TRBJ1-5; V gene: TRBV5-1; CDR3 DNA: TGCGCCAGCAGCCCGACAGGCCGGGGAGGCAATCAGCCCCAGCATTTT; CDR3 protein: CASSPTGRGGNQPQHF
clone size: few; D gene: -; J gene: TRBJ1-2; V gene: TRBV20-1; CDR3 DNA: TGCAGTGCTAGAAGTAGAATACAAAACTATGGCTACACCTTC; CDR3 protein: CSARSRIQNYGYTF
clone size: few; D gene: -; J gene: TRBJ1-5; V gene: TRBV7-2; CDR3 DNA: TGTGCCAGCAGCTTAATCCTGGGGACCACCCAGCCCCAGCATTTT; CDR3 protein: CASSLILGTTQPQHF
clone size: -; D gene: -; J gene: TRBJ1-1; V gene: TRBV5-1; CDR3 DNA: TGCGCCAGCAGCTCGGGGCTTACCGGGAGCCCTGAAGCTTTCTTT; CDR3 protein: CASSSGLTGSPEAFF
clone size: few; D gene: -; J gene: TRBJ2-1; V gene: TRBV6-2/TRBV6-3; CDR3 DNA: TGTGCCACCTCCATGGACAGTAGGAATGAGCAGTTCTTC; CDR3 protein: CATSMDSRNEQFF
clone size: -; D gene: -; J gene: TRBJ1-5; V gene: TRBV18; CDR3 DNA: TGTGCCAGCTCGCCCGGGGAGGTCATTCAGCCCCAGCATTTT; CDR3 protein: CASSPGEVIQPQHF
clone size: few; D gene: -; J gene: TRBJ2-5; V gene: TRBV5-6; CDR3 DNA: TGTGCCAGCAGCTTCGGGGTAGCTGGGCAAGAGACCCAGTACTTC; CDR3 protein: CASSFGVAGQETQYF
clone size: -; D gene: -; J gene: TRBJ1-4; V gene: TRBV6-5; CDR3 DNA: TGTGCCAGCAGTTACTCGATAAACCGGGGGAGTGAAAAACTGTTTTTT; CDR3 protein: CASSYSINRGSEKLFF
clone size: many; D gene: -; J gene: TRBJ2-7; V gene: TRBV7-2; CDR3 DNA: TGTGCCAGCAGTTCCGGACAGCAATACGAGCAGTACTTC; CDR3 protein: CASSSGQQYEQYF
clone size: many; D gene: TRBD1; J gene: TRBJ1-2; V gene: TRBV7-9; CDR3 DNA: TGTGCCAGCAGCTTAGTGGCAGGGGGCAATGGCTACACCTTC; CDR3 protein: CASSLVAGGNGYTF
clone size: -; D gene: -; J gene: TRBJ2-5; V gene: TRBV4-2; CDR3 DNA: TGTGCCAGCAGCCAAGATCCGGCCAGGGCCACCCAAGAGACCCAGTACTTC; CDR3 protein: CASSQDPARATQETQYF
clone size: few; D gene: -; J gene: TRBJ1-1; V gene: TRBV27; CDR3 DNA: TGTGCCAGCAGGGGGATCGGCACTGAAGCTTTCTTT; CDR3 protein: CASRGIGTEAFF
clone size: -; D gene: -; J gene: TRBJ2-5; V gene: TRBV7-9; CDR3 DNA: TGTGCCAGCACCCTAGGGTTTGGGGAGACCCAGTACTTC; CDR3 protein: CASTLGFGETQYF
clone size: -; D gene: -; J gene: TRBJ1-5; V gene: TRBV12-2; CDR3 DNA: TGTGCAAGTCGCTCGGACAGGGAGGGATTTCTTAGCAATCAGCCCCAGCATTTT; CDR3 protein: CASRSDREGFLSNQPQHF
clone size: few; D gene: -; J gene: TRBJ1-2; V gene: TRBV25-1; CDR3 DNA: TGTGCCAGCAGTGAATACTCCAGGCCGTCCTATGGCTACACCTTC; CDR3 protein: CASSEYSRPSYGYTF
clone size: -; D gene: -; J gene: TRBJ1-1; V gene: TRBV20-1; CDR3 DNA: TGCAGTGCTAGAGATCCTAGGGTGAACACTGAAGCTTTCTTT; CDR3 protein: CSARDPRVNTEAFF
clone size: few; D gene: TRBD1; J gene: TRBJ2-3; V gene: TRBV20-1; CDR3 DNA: TGCAGTGCTAGACGGGCGGACAGGGGCACAGATACGCAGTATTTT; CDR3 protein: CSARRADRGTDTQYF
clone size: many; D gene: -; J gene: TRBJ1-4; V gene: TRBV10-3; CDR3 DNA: TGTGCCATCAGTGAGGGGGCCAACGGTGAAAAACTGTTTTTT; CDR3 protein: CAISEGANGEKLFF
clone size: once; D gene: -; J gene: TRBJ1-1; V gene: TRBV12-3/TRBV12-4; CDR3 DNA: TGTGCCAGCAGCCGGACAGCCGAGGAAGCTTTCTTT; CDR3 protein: CASSRTAEEAFF
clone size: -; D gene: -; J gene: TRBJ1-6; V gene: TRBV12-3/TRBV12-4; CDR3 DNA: TGTGCCAGCAGCTCCCCGACAGGAATTAATTCACCCCTCCACTTT; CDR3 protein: CASSSPTGINSPLHF
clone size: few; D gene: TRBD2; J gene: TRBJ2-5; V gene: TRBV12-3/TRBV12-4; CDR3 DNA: TGTGCCAGCAGTTGGACTAGCGGGGGGGCCAGGCAAGAGACCCAGTACTTC; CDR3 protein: CASSWTSGGARQETQYF
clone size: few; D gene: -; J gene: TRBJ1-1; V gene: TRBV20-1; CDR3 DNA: TGCAGTGCTAGACAGTGGCGCACTGAAGCTTTCTTT; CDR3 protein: CSARQWRTEAFF
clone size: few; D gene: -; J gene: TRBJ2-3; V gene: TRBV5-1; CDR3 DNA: TGCGCCAGCAGCTTGGTTTGGGTGGGTCTCACAGATACGCAGTATTTT; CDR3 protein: CASSLVWVGLTDTQYF
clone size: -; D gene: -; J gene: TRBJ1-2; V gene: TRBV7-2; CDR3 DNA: TGTGCCAGCAGCTACACAGAGAACTATGGCTACACCTTC; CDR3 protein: CASSYTENYGYTF
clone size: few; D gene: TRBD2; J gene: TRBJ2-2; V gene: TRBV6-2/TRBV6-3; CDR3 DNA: TGTGCCAGCAGGAGACTAGCGGAAAACACCGGGGAGCTGTTTTTT; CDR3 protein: CASRRLAENTGELFF
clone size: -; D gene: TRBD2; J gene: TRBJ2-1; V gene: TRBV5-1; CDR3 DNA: TGCGCCAGCAGCGTGTCCGGGACTAGCGCATACAATGAGCAGTTCTTC; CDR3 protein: CASSVSGTSAYNEQFF
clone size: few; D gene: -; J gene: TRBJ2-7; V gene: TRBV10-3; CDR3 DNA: TGTGCCATCAGTGAGTCGGCGGACGACTACGAGCAGTACTTC; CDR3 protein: CAISESADDYEQYF
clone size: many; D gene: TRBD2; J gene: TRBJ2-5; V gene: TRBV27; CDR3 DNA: TGTGCCAGCAGCTCCCGGATGTCGGGGGGGTCCCAGTACTTC; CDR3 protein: CASSSRMSGGSQYF
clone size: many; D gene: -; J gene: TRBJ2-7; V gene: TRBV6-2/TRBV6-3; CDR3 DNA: TGTGCCAGCCGGACGGATTTTTCCTACGAGCAGTACTTC; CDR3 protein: CASRTDFSYEQYF
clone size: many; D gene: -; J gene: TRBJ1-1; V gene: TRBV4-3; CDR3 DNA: TGCGCCAGCAGCCAAGATCCAGGGAGGAACACTGAAGCTTTCTTT; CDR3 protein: CASSQDPGRNTEAFF
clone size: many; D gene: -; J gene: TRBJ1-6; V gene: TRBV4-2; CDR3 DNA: TGTGCCAGCAGCCAAGATCGGGCCGGAGATTCACCCCTCCACTTT; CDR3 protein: CASSQDRAGDSPLHF
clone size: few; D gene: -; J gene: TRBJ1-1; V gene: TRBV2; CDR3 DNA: TGTGCCAGCAGCCGGGAGGGGGTGGACACTGAAGCTTTCTTT; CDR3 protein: CASSREGVDTEAFF
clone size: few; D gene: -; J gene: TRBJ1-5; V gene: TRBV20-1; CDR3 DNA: TGCAGTGCTAGCAGGGTGGGAGGCAATCAGCCCCAGCATTTT; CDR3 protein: CSASRVGGNQPQHF
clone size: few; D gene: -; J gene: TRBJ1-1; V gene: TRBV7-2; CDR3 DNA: TGTGCCAGCAGCTTGCAAGGGGGGGGAGGCACTGAAGCTTTCTTT; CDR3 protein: CASSLQGGGGTEAFF
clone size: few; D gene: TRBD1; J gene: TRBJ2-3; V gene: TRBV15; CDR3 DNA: TGTGCCACCAGCGGTCTACCGGGACAGGGAAATTCGGATACGCAGTATTTT; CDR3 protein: CATSGLPGQGNSDTQYF